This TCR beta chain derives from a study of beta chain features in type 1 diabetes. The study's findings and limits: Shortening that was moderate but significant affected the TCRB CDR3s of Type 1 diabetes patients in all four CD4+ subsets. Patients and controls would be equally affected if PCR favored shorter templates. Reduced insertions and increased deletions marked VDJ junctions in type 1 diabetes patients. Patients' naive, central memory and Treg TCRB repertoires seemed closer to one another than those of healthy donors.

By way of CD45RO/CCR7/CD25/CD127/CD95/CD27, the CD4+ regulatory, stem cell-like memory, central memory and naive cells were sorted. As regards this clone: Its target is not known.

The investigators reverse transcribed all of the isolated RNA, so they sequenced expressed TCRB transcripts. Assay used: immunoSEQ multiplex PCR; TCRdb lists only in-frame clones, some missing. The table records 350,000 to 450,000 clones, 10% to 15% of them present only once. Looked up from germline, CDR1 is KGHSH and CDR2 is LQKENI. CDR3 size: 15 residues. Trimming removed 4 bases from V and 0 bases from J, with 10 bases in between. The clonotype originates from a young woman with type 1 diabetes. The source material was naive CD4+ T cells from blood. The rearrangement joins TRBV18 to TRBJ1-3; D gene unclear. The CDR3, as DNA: TGTGCCAGCTCACAAGGACTGAGCTCTGGAAACACCATATATTTT. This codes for CASSQGLSSGNTIYF.